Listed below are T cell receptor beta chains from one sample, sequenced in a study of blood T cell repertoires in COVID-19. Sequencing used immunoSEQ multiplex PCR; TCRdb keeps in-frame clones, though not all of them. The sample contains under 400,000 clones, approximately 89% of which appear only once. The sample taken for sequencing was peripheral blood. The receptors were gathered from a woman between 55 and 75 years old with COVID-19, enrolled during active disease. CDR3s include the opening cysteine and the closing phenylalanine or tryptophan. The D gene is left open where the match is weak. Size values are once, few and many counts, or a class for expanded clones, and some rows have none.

CASSYRQGGGYTF	TGTGCCAGCAGTTATAGACAGGGAGGAGGCTACACCTTC	TRBV12-3/TRBV12-4	.	TRBD1	TRBJ1-2
CATGTQTNEKLFF	TGTGCCACGGGGACACAGACTAATGAAAAACTGTTTTTT	TRBV5-4	.	.	TRBJ1-4
CASSLDRDNQPQHF	TGTGCCAGCAGCTTGGACAGGGACAATCAGCCCCAGCATTTT	TRBV11-1	.	TRBD1	TRBJ1-5
CASSQGLAGAQETQYF	TGTGCCAGCAGCCAGGGACTAGCGGGGGCTCAAGAGACCCAGTACTTC	TRBV13	.	TRBD2	TRBJ2-5
CASSPSGDARSPLHF	TGTGCCAGCAGCCCATCGGGGGATGCGCGTTCACCCCTCCACTTT	TRBV4-2	.	.	TRBJ1-6
CASSQEMGNTEAFF	TGCGCCAGCAGCCAAGAAATGGGCAACACTGAAGCTTTCTTT	TRBV4-1	.	.	TRBJ1-1
CASSYSATTDGYTF	TGTGCCAGCAGTTACTCAGCCACTACTGATGGCTACACCTTC	TRBV6-5	.	.	TRBJ1-2
CASSLGGENTGELFF	TGTGCCAGCAGCTTAGGCGGGGAGAACACCGGGGAGCTGTTTTTT	TRBV5-4	.	.	TRBJ2-2
CASSLFLSEWQFF	TGTGCCAGCAGCTTGTTTCTCAGCGAGTGGCAGTTCTTC	TRBV5-5	.	.	TRBJ2-1
CASSPGTGWTEAFF	TGTGCCAGCAGCCCCGGGACAGGGTGGACTGAAGCTTTCTTT	TRBV11-1	.	TRBD1	TRBJ1-1
CASSSSSTGGNTIYF	TGCGCCAGCAGCTCCTCCTCGACAGGAGGAAACACCATATATTTT	TRBV5-1	.	.	TRBJ1-3
CASGGTGTYEQYF	TGTGCCAGCGGCGGGACAGGGACCTACGAGCAGTACTTC	TRBV5-5	.	TRBD1	TRBJ2-7
CASSLAVGLEAFF	TGTGCCAGCAGTTTAGCGGTCGGATTAGAAGCTTTCTTT	TRBV27	.	.	TRBJ1-1
CASSNRDRGTPIYEQYF	TGCGCCAGCAGCAACCGGGACAGGGGCACCCCAATCTACGAGCAGTACTTC	TRBV5-1	.	TRBD1	TRBJ2-7
CASSPDRGLGKPQHF	TGTGCCAGCAGTCCAGACAGGGGGCTAGGAAAACCCCAGCATTTT	TRBV11-2	.	TRBD1	TRBJ1-5
CSASDRGELGNQPQHF	TGCAGTGCTAGTGATAGGGGCGAACTGGGCAATCAGCCCCAGCATTTT	TRBV20-1	.	.	TRBJ1-5
CASSLGLAKNIQYF	TGCGCCAGCAGCTTGGGACTAGCCAAAAACATTCAGTACTTC	TRBV5-1	.	.	TRBJ2-4
CASIGQGATNEKLFF	TGTGCCAGCATAGGACAGGGGGCAACTAATGAAAAACTGTTTTTT	TRBV2	.	TRBD1	TRBJ1-4
CASSLVGTGVPGNTIYF	TGTGCCAGCAGCTTAGTGGGCACAGGGGTACCTGGAAACACCATATATTTT	TRBV7-6	.	TRBD1	TRBJ1-3
CSVVSTGELFF	TGCAGCGTCGTTTCCACCGGGGAGCTGTTTTTT	TRBV29-1	.	.	TRBJ2-2
CASSGVGAVTEAFF	TGTGCCAGCAGTGGCGTGGGGGCAGTAACTGAAGCTTTCTTT	TRBV25-1	.	.	TRBJ1-1
CASSSGDRGLANEKLFF	TGTGCCAGCAGCTCCGGGGACAGGGGGCTAGCTAATGAAAAACTGTTTTTT	TRBV7-8	.	TRBD1	TRBJ1-4
CASSRRTSGPPETQYF	TGTGCCAGCAGCCGTAGGACTTCTGGGCCCCCCGAGACCCAGTACTTC	TRBV5-4	.	.	TRBJ2-5
CASSRQGENNSPLHF	TGCGCCAGCAGCCGGCAGGGGGAAAATAATTCACCCCTCCACTTT	TRBV5-1	few	TRBD1	TRBJ1-6
CASSDGQGHYLHF	TGCGCCAGCAGTGACGGACAGGGCCATTACCTCCACTTT	TRBV10-2	.	TRBD1	TRBJ1-6
CASSFDRGSYGYTF	TGTGCCAGCAGCTTCGACAGGGGGTCCTATGGCTACACCTTC	TRBV5-5	.	TRBD1	TRBJ1-2
CASSPDRGRTLHF	TGTGCCAGCAGCCCGGACAGGGGGCGAACCCTCCACTTT	TRBV5-8	.	TRBD1	TRBJ1-6
CASSPANYGYTF	TGTGCCAGCAGTCCCGCTAACTATGGCTACACCTTC	TRBV6-2/TRBV6-3	.	.	TRBJ1-2
CASSPRTTLQAFF	TGTGCCAGCAGTCCCCGTACTACGCTCCAAGCTTTCTTT	TRBV6-5	few	.	TRBJ1-1
CASSLGLRGSASSYNEQFF	TGTGCCAGCAGCTTGGGGTTGCGGGGGAGCGCCTCCTCCTACAATGAGCAGTTCTTC	TRBV7-6	.	TRBD2	TRBJ2-1
CSVRGQNYGYTF	TGCAGCGTTCGAGGGCAAAACTATGGCTACACCTTC	TRBV29-1	.	.	TRBJ1-2
CASSSIDRGTHEQYF	TGTGCCAGCAGCTCAATCGACAGGGGAACTCACGAGCAGTACTTC	TRBV7-9	.	TRBD1	TRBJ2-7
CASSPPSMRDTEAFF	TGTGCCAGCTCACCACCGTCGATGCGGGACACTGAAGCTTTCTTT	TRBV18	.	.	TRBJ1-1
CASSRRVNEQFF	TGTGCCAGCAGCCGGAGGGTCAATGAGCAGTTCTTC	TRBV3-1/TRBV3-2	.	.	TRBJ2-1
CATSRPRQGSNYGYTF	TGTGCCACCAGCAGACCCAGACAGGGATCTAACTATGGCTACACCTTC	TRBV15	.	TRBD1	TRBJ1-2
CSVGQGAGANVLTF	TGCAGCGTTGGTCAGGGGGCTGGGGCCAACGTCCTGACTTTC	TRBV29-1	.	TRBD1	TRBJ2-6
CASRNRGGNQPQHF	TGTGCCAGCAGGAACAGGGGAGGCAATCAGCCCCAGCATTTT	TRBV6-5	.	TRBD1	TRBJ1-5
CASSRLGVVQPQHF	TGTGCCAGCAGCCGATTAGGGGTCGTCCAGCCCCAGCATTTT	TRBV16	.	.	TRBJ1-5
CASSPGGGYTF	TGTGCCAGCAGTCCGGGAGGGGGCTACACCTTC	TRBV6-5	.	.	TRBJ1-2
CASRGVTGGGLEQYF	TGTGCCAGCAGGGGCGTGACAGGGGGAGGCTTAGAGCAGTACTTC	TRBV28	.	TRBD1	TRBJ2-7
CATSRVTGLNQPQHF	TGTGCCACCAGCAGAGTTACGGGACTCAATCAGCCCCAGCATTTT	TRBV15	.	.	TRBJ1-5
CASSTGLANEKLFF	TGTGCCAGCTCTACAGGTCTTGCTAATGAAAAACTGTTTTTT	TRBV18	.	.	TRBJ1-4